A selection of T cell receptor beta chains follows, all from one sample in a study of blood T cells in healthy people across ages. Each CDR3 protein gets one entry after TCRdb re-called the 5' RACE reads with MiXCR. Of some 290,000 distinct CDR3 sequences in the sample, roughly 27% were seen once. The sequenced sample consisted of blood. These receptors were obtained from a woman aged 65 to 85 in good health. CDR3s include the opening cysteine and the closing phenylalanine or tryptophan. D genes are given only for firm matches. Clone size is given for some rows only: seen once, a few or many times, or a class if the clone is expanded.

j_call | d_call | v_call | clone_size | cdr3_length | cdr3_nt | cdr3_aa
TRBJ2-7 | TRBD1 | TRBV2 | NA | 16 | TGTGCCAGCAGTGAACTAGGACAGGGCATGGAAAACGAGCAGTACTTC | CASSELGQGMENEQYF
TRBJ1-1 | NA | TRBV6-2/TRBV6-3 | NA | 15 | TGTGCCAGCACCCAGCTCAGGGGTATGAACACTGAAGCTTTCTTT | CASTQLRGMNTEAFF
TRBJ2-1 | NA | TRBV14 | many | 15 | TGTGCCAGCAGCCAAGTCCAGAGTTCCTACAATGAGCAGTTCTTC | CASSQVQSSYNEQFF
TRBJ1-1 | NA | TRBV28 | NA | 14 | TGTGCCAGCAGCCCAGGGACGGTTAACACTGAAGCTTTCTTT | CASSPGTVNTEAFF
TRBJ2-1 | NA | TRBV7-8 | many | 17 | TGTGCCAGCAGCCTGATTAGCGGTATGAGCTCCTACAATGAGCAGTTCTTC | CASSLISGMSSYNEQFF
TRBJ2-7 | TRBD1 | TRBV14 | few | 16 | TGTGCCAGCAGCCAAGAAGCTCTCAGGGGGACCTACGAGCAGTACTTC | CASSQEALRGTYEQYF
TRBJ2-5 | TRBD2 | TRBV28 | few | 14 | TGTGCCAGCAGGCCGAGCGGGGGGCAAGAGACCCAGTACTTC | CASRPSGGQETQYF
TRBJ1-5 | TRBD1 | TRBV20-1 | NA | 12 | TGCAGTATTACAGGGGGCAGTCAGCCCCAGCATTTT | CSITGGSQPQHF
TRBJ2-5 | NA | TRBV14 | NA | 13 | TGTGCCGGCAGCCTTCGCTCCGGAGAGACCCAGTACTTC | CAGSLRSGETQYF
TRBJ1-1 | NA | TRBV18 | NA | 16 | TGTGCCAGCTCACCACCGATCGGGGTAACCGTCACTGAAGCTTTCTTT | CASSPPIGVTVTEAFF
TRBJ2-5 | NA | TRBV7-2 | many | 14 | TGTGCCAGCAGCTCCCGGGGGTTAGGAGAGACCCAGTACTTC | CASSSRGLGETQYF